This TCR beta chain originates from a study of T cell repertoires in cytomegalovirus infection. About the study: Recently described HLA-C-restricted plus well-studied HLA-B-restricted CMV epitopes were used. Evidence of both CMV infection and a matching HLA type came from public TCR beta signatures. Study-wide results and caveats: Cumulative frequency (of public TCR beta family members) identified carriers of CMV plus the relevant HLA. In two of eight donors, the top clonotype was HLA-C-restricted CMV-specific.

TCRdb recomputed calls from the reads with MiXCR, one row per CDR3 protein. The sample has 450,000 to 550,000 distinct CDR3 sequences, under 45% seen once. The V and J ends lost 3 bases and 10 bases respectively, with 11 bases between them. This CDR3 comprises 11 residues. Germline V CDR1 and CDR2: DFQATT, SNEGSKA (reference sequence). Concerning this clonotype itself: As yet, its antigen is unknown.

Sequencing used cultured PBMCs, obtained from culture after CMV antigen stimulation. The chain recombines TRBV20-1 with TRBJ2-3, with unresolved D. This clonotype was obtained from a human donor in good health (CMV status not recorded). Some clones in this sample may be carry-over from other donors' samples. CDR3 nucleotide sequence: TGCAGTGCTAGGTGGAGACGGGCGCAGTATTTT. Translating it yields CSARWRRAQYF.